This TCR beta chain was identified during a study of blood T cell repertoires in COVID-19. Study-wide background: PBMCs, B-cell-depleted T cells, or T cells provided the cDNA or gDNA that made up the material.

Original processing notes: Reference gene primer amplification gave estimated nucleated cell counts. Profiled with immunoSEQ multiplex PCR; TCRdb holds only in-frame clones, not every one. D and trimming were read from the DNA, whereas the V and J calls and clone size are those reported in that table. The sample has approximately 250,000 clones, approximately 80% seen once; the top ten hold around 9.2%. V lost 5 bases, J lost 2 bases, and 9 bases lay in between. The CDR3 length is 13 residues. The source is a human donor in a cohort sampled during active COVID-19. The V and J genes are TRBV12-3 or TRBV12-4 and TRBJ1-2; D is possibly TRBD1 (5 bases). The sequencing sample was made of peripheral blood. CDR3 DNA sequence: TGTGCCAGCAGTAGGACACCCAACTATGGCTACACCTTC. It specifies CASSRTPNYGYTF.